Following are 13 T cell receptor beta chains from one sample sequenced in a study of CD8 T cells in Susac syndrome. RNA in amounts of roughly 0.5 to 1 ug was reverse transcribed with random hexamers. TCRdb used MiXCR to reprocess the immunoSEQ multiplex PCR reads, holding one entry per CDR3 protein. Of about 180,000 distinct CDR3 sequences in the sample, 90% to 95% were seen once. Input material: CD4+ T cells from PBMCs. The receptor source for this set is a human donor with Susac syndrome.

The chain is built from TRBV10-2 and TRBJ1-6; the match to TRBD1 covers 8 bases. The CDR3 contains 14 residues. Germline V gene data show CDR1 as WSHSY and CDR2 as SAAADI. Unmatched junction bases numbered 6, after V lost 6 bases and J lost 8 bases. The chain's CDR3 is CASRNGQGHSPLHF. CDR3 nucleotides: TGCGCCAGCAGGAACGGACAGGGCCATTCACCCCTCCACTTT.

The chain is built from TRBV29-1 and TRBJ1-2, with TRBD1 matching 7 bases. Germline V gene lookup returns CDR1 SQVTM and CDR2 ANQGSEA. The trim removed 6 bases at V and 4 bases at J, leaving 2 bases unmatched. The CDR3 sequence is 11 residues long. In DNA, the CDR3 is TGCAGCGTCCAGGGGGGCTATGGCTACACCTTC. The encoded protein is CSVQGGYGYTF.

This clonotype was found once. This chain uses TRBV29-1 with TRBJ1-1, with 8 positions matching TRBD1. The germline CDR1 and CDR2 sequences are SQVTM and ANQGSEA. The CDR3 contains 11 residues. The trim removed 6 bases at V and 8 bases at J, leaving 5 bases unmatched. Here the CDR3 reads CSVRTGLEAFF. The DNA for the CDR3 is TGCAGCGTACGGACAGGGTTGGAAGCTTTCTTT.

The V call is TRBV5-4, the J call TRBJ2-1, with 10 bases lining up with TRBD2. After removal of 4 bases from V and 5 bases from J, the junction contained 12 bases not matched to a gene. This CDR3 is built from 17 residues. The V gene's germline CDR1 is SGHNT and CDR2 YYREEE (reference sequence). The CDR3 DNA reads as TGTGCCAGCAGCCCAAACCTTCTAGCGGGGGTTAACAATGAGCAGTTCTTC. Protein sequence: CASSPNLLAGVNNEQFF.

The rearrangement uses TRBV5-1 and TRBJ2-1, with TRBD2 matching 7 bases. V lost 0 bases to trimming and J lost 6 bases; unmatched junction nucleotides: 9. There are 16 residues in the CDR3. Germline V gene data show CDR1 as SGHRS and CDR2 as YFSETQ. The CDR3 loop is CASSLGVAGWVNEQFF. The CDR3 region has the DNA TGCGCCAGCAGCTTGGGGGTAGCGGGCTGGGTCAATGAGCAGTTCTTC.

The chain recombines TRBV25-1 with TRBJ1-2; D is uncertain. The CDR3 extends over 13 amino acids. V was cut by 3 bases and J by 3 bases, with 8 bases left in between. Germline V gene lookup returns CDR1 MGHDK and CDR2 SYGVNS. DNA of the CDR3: TGTGCCAGCAGTGATCCATACGACTATGGCTACACCTTC. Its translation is CASSDPYDYGYTF.

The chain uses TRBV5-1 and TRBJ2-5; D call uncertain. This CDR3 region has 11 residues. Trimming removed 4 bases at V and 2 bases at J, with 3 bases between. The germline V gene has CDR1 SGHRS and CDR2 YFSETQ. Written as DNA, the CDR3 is TGCGCCAGCAGCGATCAAGAGACCCAGTACTTC. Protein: CASSDQETQYF.

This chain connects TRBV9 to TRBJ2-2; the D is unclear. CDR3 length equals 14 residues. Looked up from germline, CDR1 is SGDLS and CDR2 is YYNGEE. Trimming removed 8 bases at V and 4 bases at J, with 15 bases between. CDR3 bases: TGTGCCAGAGAAGGGTGCAGGAGCACCGGGGAGCTGTTTTTT. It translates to CAREGCRSTGELFF.

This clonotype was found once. The CDR3 sequence: CSARAGTGNTIYF. CDR3 nucleotides: TGCAGTGCTAGGGCCGGGACTGGAAACACCATATATTTT. V usage is TRBV20-1 and J usage is TRBJ1-3; D call uncertain. The germline gives CDR1 DFQATT, CDR2 SNEGSKA (reference sequence). V was cut by 3 bases and J by 2 bases, with 8 bases left in between. This CDR3 spans 13 amino acids.

The CDR3 protein is CASRRDADTQYF. CDR3 DNA sequence: TGTGCCAGCCGGCGGGACGCCGATACGCAGTATTTT. This sequence joins TRBV6-6 and TRBJ2-3; maybe TRBD2 (6 bases). Trimming left V 8 bases short and J 6 bases short, with 12 bases between. The CDR3 has 12 residues. CDR1 is MNHNY, CDR2 SVGAGI, per germline (reference sequence).

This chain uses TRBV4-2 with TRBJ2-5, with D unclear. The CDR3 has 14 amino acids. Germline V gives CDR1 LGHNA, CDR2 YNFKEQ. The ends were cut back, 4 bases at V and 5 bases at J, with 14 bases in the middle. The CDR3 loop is CASSPRTAEETQYF. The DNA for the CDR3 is TGTGCCAGCAGCCCCCGGACGGCCGAGGAGACCCAGTACTTC.

CDR3 nucleotides: TGTGCCATCAGTGAGCGACGAGGGGACTACGAGCAGTACTTC. This codes for CAISERRGDYEQYF. The chain has TRBV10-3 and TRBJ2-7, with D perhaps matching TRBD1 or TRBD2 (5 bases each). Deletions cut 2 bases from V and 3 bases from J, with 11 bases between. The CDR3 extends over 14 amino acids. The germline V gene has CDR1 ENHRY and CDR2 SYGVKD.

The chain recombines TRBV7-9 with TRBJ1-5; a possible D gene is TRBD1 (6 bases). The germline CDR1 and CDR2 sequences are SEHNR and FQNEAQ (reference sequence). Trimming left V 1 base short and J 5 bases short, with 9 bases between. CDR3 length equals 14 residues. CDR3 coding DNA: TGTGCCAGCAGCTTAGGGGGGGGCTATCAGCCCCAGCATTTT. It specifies CASSLGGGYQPQHF.